The present TCR beta chain was sequenced within a study of TIL therapy for anti-PD-1-resistant metastatic lung cancer listed by TCRdb under 2021. About the study as a whole: Tumors were collected before any PD-1/PD-L1 blockade, after which patients were given nivolumab, and patients who progressed were given lymphodepletion, an infusion of expanded TIL and IL-2. Enrolled patients had a median age of about 53 years (range about 35-85) and a median tumor PD-L1 proportion score of around 6%. The cohort was composed predominantly of lung adenocarcinoma, with several EGFR-mutant and two ALK-rearranged tumors included, and half of patients were identified as current or former smokers. Across the cohort, whole-exome sequencing showed a median non-synonymous tumor mutation burden of roughly 1.5 mutations per megabase. T cell receptor beta sequencing of tumor and peripheral blood served to follow clonotypes across the tumor, the expanded TIL product, and serial blood samples. General findings and caveats noted by the study authors: The cohort was highly selected, including more treatment-naive, never-smoker and oncogene-addicted patients than is typical, which limits generalizability. The study protocol defined all tumor marker inferences as exploratory. The baseline peripheral repertoire was partially replaced by infused TIL clonotypes, which then decayed over months, and no apparent association between persistence and response was found.

The immunoSEQ v3 hsTCRB kit was used to amplify TCR beta CDR3 regions from genomic DNA through bias-controlled multiplex PCR. The TCR libraries were sequenced on an Illumina NextSeq 500 to roughly 2 million read pairs for survey level or about 4.5-6 million read pairs for deep level. Concerning the study's data processing: Clonality was reported by immunoSEQ Analyzer software, which also assigned V, D and J genes and filtered out non-productive sequences. Repertoires were compared using productive Simpson clonality and Morisita overlap index of productive TRB rearrangements between infused TIL and blood. The absolute count of a clonotype in blood was estimated by multiplying the lymphocyte count by the CD3+ fraction and by the productive frequency of the clone. TCRdb took over this immuneACCESS table, retaining in-frame rearrangements with V and J assigned. Such tables are incomplete; in checked studies, under half of the missing clones stem from an unresolved V gene, and the remainder is unexplained. The DNA gave D and trimming, while V, J and clone size come from that table. The sample data list over 15,000 clones, and around 79% of these were observed just once. The ten biggest clones cover around 7% of the sample.

As regards this clone: Its specific antigen is unknown. No base quality information exists; no much larger clone differs at one position.

The germline V gene encodes CDR1 SGHRS and CDR2 YFSETQ. Measured from the cysteine to the phenylalanine, the CDR3 is 15 residues long. The retained sequence is limited to the CDR3, 45 bases, with the frame set at the first base. Relative to germline, V is missing 6 bases and J is missing 2 bases, with 6 bases of the junction outside any gene match. The time point tag for this specimen amounts to: pre-treatment sample, taken before nivolumab and TIL therapy. A phase I trial run at two centers enrolled adults with stage 4 NSCLC between October 2017 and early 2020. Samples were obtained from a single-arm, open-label phase I trial in which tumor-infiltrating lymphocyte therapy with nivolumab was evaluated in advanced non-small cell lung cancer. Blood mononuclear cells from EDTA tubes were separated on a Ficoll gradient and snap-frozen as pellets, and DNA was extracted from the cells using a Qiagen mini-prep kit.

The sequences come from blood, collected at baseline. The sequence is built from TRBV5-1 and TRBJ2-1, with 9 middle bases fitting TRBD2. This sequence was found in a person between 25 and 79 years old with non-small cell lung cancer. The CDR3 here reads CASTVREGAYNEQFF. The nucleotides read TGCGCCAGCACAGTGCGGGAGGGGGCCTACAATGAGCAGTTCTTC.